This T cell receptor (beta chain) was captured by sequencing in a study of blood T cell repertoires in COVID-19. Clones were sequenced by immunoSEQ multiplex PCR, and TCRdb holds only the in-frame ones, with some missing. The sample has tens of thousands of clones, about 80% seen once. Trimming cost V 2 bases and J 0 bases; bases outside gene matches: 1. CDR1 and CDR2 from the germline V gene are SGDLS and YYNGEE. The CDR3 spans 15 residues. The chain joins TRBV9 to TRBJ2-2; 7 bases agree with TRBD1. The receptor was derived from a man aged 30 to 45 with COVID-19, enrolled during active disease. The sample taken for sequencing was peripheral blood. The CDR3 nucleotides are TGTGCCAGCAGCGTGGGACAGACGAACACCGGGGAGCTGTTTTTT. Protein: CASSVGQTNTGELFF.